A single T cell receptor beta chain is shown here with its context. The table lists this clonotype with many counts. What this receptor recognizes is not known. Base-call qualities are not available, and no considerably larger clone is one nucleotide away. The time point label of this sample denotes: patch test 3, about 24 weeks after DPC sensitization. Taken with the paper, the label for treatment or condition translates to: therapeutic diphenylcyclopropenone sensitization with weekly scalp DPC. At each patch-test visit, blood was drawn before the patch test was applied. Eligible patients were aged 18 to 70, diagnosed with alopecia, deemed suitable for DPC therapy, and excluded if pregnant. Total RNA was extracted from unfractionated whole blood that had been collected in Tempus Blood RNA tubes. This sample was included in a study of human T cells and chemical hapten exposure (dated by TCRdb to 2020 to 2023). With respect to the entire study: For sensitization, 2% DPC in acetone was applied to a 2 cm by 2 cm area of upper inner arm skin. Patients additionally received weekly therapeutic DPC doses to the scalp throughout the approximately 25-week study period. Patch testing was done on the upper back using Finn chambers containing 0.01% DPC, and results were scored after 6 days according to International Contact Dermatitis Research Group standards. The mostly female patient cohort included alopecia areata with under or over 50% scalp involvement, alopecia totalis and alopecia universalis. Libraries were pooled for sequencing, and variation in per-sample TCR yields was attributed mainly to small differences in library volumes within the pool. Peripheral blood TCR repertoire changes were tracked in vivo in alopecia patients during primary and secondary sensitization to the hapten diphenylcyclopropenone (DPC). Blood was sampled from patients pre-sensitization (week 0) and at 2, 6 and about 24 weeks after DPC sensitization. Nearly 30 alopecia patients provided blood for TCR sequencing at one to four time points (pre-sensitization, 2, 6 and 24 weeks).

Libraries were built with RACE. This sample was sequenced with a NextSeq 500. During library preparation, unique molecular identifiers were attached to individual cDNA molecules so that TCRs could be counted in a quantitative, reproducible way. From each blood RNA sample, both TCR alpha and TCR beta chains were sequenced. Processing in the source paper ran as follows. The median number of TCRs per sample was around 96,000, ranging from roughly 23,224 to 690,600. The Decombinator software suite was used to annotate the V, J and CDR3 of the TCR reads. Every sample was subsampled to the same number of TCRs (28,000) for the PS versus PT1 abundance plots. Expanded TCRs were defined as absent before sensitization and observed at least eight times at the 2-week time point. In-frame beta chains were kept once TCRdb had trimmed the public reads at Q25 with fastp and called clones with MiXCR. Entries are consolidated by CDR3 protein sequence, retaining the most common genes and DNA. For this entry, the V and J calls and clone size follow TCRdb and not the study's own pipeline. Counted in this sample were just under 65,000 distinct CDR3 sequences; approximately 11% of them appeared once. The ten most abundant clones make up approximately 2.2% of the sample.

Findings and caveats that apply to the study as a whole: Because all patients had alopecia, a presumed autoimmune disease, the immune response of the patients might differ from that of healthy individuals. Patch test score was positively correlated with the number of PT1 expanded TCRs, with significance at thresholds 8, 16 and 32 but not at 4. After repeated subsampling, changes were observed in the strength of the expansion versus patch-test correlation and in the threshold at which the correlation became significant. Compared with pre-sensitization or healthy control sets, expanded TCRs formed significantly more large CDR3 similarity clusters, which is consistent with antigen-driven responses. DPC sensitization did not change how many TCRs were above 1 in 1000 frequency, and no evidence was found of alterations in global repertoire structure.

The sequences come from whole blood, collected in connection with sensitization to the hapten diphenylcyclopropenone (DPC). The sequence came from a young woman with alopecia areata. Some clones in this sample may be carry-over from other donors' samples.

The DNA is TGTGCCAGCTCACGGGACACGACAGATACGCAGTATTTT. The encoded protein is CASSRDTTDTQYF. The V and J segments used are TRBV18 and TRBJ2-3; matching of 6 bases hints at TRBD1 as the D gene. The CDR3 covers 13 residues, taking in both the cysteine and the phenylalanine. Of the read, only the CDR3 DNA is kept; its 39 bases are in frame from base 1. The junction shows trimming of 4 bases on V and 3 bases on J, plus 8 bases between the germline ends. CDR1 and CDR2 (KGHSH, LQKENI) derive from the germline V gene.